This T cell receptor beta chain was found in a study of cytomegalovirus exposure and HLA in healthy donors. The CDR3 is 17 residues long. The junction had 14 bases not matched to a gene; V was cut back by 3 bases and J by 7 bases. Germline CDR1 MDHEN, CDR2 SYDVKM. Researchers ran the PCR with 60 Vbeta and 13 Jbeta primers. TCRdb's table, derived via immunoSEQ multiplex PCR, lists solely in-frame clones and lacks some. This sample has 140,000 to 150,000 clones, with roughly 80% found just once. V and J are TRBV28 and TRBJ1-2, with 10 bases aligning to TRBD1. The clonotype was recovered from a female donor in good health and CMV-seronegative. The source material was PBMCs. The CDR3: CASSFHDSGTGELGYTF. Here the CDR3 DNA reads TGTGCCAGCAGTTTCCACGATTCCGGGACAGGGGAGCTTGGCTACACCTTC.